This entry is about one T cell receptor (beta chain). Under the authors' procedure: Amplified reference gene primers provided the basis for estimating nucleated cell counts. Assay used: immunoSEQ multiplex PCR; TCRdb lists only in-frame clones, some missing. V and J calls and clone size come straight from that table; D and trimming were deduced from the DNA. The sample holds under 500,000 clones; 70% to 90% are singletons and the top ten take approximately 2%. Participant-given clinical history determined each cohort assignment. The sample is drawn from a study of blood T cell repertoires in COVID-19. Turning to the study itself: COVID-19 samples, acute and convalescent, were from the United States, Italy and Spain.

From germline, CDR1 is MNHNY and CDR2 SVGAGI (reference sequence). The CDR3 spans 14 residues. Trimming took 2 bases from V and 5 from J; bases not matched to a gene: 3. The clonotype originates from a woman under 30 with acute COVID-19. The sequenced sample was PBMCs or T cells enriched from blood (not recorded which). The chain employs TRBV6-6 and TRBJ2-5, with 9 positions matching TRBD1. This chain's CDR3 is CASSYDRGWETQYF. Written as DNA, the CDR3 is TGTGCCAGCAGTTACGACAGGGGGTGGGAGACCCAGTACTTC.